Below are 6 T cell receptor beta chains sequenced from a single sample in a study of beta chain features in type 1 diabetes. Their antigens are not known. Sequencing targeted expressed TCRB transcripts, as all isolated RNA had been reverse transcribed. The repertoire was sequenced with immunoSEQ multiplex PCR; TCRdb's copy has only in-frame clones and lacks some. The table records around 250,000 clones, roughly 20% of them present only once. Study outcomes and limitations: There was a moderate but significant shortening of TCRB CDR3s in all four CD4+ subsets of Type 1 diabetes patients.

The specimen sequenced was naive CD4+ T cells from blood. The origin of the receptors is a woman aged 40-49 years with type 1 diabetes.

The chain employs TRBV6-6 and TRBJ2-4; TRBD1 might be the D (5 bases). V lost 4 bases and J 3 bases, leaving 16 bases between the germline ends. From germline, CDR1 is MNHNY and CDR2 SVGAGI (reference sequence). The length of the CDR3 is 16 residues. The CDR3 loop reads CASSFGLTQGKNIQYF. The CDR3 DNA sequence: TGTGCCAGCAGTTTCGGGCTAACCCAGGGCAAAAACATTCAGTACTTC.

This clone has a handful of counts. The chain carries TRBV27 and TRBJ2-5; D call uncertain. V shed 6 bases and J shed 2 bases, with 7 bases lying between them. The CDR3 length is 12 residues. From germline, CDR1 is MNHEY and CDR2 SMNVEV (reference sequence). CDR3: CASRAAQETQYF. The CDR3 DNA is TGTGCCAGCAGAGCCGCACAAGAGACCCAGTACTTC.

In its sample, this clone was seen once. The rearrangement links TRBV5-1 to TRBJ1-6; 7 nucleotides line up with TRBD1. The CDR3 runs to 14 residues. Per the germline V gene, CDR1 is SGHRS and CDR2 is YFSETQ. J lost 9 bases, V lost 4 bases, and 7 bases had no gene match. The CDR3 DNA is TGCGCCAGCAGCCTGCCAGGGGACAGTTCACCCCTCCACTTT. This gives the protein CASSLPGDSSPLHF. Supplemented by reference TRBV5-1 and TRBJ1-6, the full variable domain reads KAGVTQTPRYLIKTRGQQVTLSCSPISGHRSVSWYQQTPGQGLQFLFEYFSETQRNKGNFPGRFSGRQFSNSRSEMNVSTLELGDSALYLCASSLPGDSSPLHFGNGTRLTVT.

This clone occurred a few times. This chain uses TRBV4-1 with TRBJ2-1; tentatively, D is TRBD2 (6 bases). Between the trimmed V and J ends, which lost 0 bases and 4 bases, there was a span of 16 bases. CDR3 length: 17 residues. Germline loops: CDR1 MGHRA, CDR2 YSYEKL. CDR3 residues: CASSQDPGASAYNEQFF. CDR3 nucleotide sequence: TGCGCCAGCAGCCAAGATCCGGGTGCTAGCGCGTACAATGAGCAGTTCTTC.

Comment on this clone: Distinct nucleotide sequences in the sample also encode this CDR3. The CDR3 here is CASSLVGPGELFF. The CDR3 DNA sequence: TGCGCCAGCAGCTTGGTCGGTCCCGGGGAGCTGTTTTTT. The gene calls are TRBV5-1 and TRBJ2-2; no firm D call. V was pared by 0 bases and J by 6 bases, with 6 bases between. Germline CDR1 SGHRS, CDR2 YFSETQ. The CDR3 runs to 13 residues.

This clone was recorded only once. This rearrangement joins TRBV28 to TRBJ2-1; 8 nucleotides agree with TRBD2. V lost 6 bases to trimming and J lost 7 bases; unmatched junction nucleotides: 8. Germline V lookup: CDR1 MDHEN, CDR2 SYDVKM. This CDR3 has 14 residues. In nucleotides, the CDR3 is TGTGCCAGCAGCTCCGGGACTAGTACTAATGAGCAGTTCTTC. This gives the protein CASSSGTSTNEQFF.